What follows is one TCR beta chain and its context. This receptor's antigen is unknown. No much larger clonotype is one base removed from it; base qualities were not supplied. The data were taken from a study of shared clonotypes between healthy human individuals (dated by TCRdb to 2020 to 2022). For the study in its entirety: The cohort included a few men and a couple of women between 18 and 49 years of age. To estimate repertoire size and how much clonotype sharing occurs between individuals, the study deeply sequenced the blood TCR repertoires of five healthy adults. For each donor, CD4 naive and CD4 memory were each given three plates, CD8 naive was given two plates, and CD8 memory was given one plate. Per donor, leukapheresis produced somewhere between about 0.94 and 10 billion PBMCs. Libraries were prepared and TCR repertoires were sequenced by different laboratories using diverse techniques, in order to increase sequencing depth and limit assay-specific biases. Paper-wide results and their limitations: Because the study included a small number of donors, the genetic and exposure-history diversity represented was limited. About 5% of naive CD4, around 3.5% of naive CD8, roughly 2.4% of memory CD4, and approximately 0.39% of memory CD8 clonotypes were shared across a handful of donors. Sampling was restricted to blood, and TCR repertoires in tissues likely differ from the TCR repertoires found in blood. Compared with non-shared clonotypes, clonotypes shared by all four sorted-subset donors had higher generation probabilities. Naive subsets generally had larger estimated clonotype richness than memory subsets did. Rarefaction of sorted-subset datasets indicated incomplete sequencing despite the large sequencing depth. Pairwise subsampling led to the expectation that sequencing depth would affect the degree of clonotype sharing among donors.

The CDR3 contains 12 residues, cysteine and phenylalanine counted. The only DNA kept is the CDR3, 36 bases in frame from the first base. Trimming removed 6 bases from V and 5 bases from J, leaving 8 bases between the germline ends. CDR1 and CDR2, looked up from the germline V gene, are MDHEN and SYDVKM. The donors were healthy, HIV-negative adults with no recently reported acute infections or vaccinations. All donors were Caucasian adults living in Nashville, Tennessee, USA. Magnetic negative selection was used to enrich CD4+ T cells, after which naive cells were positively selected on CD45RA and the negative fraction became the memory subset. Blood was collected by leukapheresis, and PBMCs were isolated by Ficoll-Histopaque density gradient centrifugation and then cryopreserved in liquid nitrogen vapor phase. Analytical flow cytometry was used to check the purity and quantity of each magnetically sorted T cell population. Genomic DNA was isolated from every sorted fraction and measured by UV absorbance on a Nanodrop 2000c.

Using the deep immunoSEQ assay, TCR CDR3 regions were amplified from genomic DNA by multiplex PCR. For each cell subset, the extracted genomic DNA was distributed evenly across all wells of several immunoSEQ 96-well plates, and each plate served as one replicate. For sorted subsets, approximately 200 ng of genomic DNA, equivalent to 25,000 to 35,000 T cell genomes, went into each replicate PCR. Purified libraries were measured with a Qubit 3.0 fluorometer, size-checked on a Bioanalyzer 2100, and measured again with the KAPA Library Quantification kit. Every immunoSEQ 96-well plate was sequenced on a dedicated single-read 150-cycle Illumina NextSeq 550 flow cell. The published analysis was carried out like this. Because only junctional sequences without quality scores were contained in the immunoSEQ output, filtering matching that applied to full-length reads could not be performed. Sequences were annotated with PyIR, a Python wrapper for IgBLAST v1.9, using IMGT germline references to assign V/J genes and CDR3. Reads with weak V/J assignments (E-value above 1e-6), missing CDR3, stop codons, out-of-frame junctions, or ambiguous translated residues were removed. V3J clonotypes were defined by identical inferred V gene, J gene, and CDR3 amino acid sequence. The percentage overlap between two repertoires was calculated by dividing the number of shared unique clonotypes by the size of the smaller repertoire. RTK rarefaction, the Chao1 estimator, and Recon v2.1 estimates of unobserved clonotypes were used to assess repertoire richness. OLGA was used to compute generation probabilities for all TCRbeta clonotypes that the gDNA method yielded from a handful of donors. TCRdb took this table from immuneACCESS and kept in-frame rearrangements with V and J called. Such tables lack part of the clones; where checked against another copy, unresolved V genes explain under half of the gap, and the rest is unexplained. That table is the source of V, J and clone size, and D and trimming were worked out from the DNA. The sample table shows some 1.5 million clones, and 98% are seen once. Around 0.45% of the sample is in the top ten clones.

This clonotype was obtained from a man aged 25-45 years in good health. The rearranged segments are TRBV28 and TRBJ1-5, and the D gene may be TRBD1, 6 bases matching. Specimen: naive CD4+ T cells sorted from blood. In the paper's terms, the cell subset or site label means: CD45RA+ positively selected. The nucleotide sequence is TGTGCCAGCAGCCGACAGGATCAGCCCCAGCATTTT. Translated, this is CASSRQDQPQHF.